This entry lists 30 T cell receptor beta chains sequenced from one sample in a study of CD8 T cells in Susac syndrome. Roughly 0.45 to 1 ug RNA was reverse transcribed with random hexamers. TCRdb reprocessed the immunoSEQ multiplex PCR reads via MiXCR and lists one record per CDR3 protein. The sample has fewer than 250,000 distinct CDR3 sequences; roughly nine tenths are singletons. The sequencing input was CD8+ T cells from PBMCs. Receptor source: a human donor with multiple sclerosis.

V gene TRBV5-1 combines with J gene TRBJ1-2, with TRBD1 matching over 7 bases. Germline V gene data show CDR1 as SGHRS and CDR2 as YFSETQ. CDR3 length: 14 residues. The V segment lost 7 bases and the J segment 3 bases; nucleotides outside the gene matches: 9. The CDR3 protein is CASRSNQGDYGYTF. CDR3 bases: TGCGCCAGCCGATCGAATCAGGGGGACTATGGCTACACCTTC.

The chain joins TRBV12-3 or TRBV12-4 to TRBJ2-3; no definite D call. V lost 6 bases, J lost 2 bases, and 12 bases lay in between. The CDR3 contains 14 residues. The CDR3 reads CASSKTRTTDTQYF. CDR3 nucleotide sequence: TGTGCCAGCAGCAAGACACGTACCACAGATACGCAGTATTTT.

The rearrangement links TRBV19 to TRBJ2-5, with D possibly TRBD2 on 6 matching bases. The CDR3 is 12 residues long. V shed 7 bases and J shed 5 bases, with 11 bases lying between them. Germline loops: CDR1 LNHDA, CDR2 SQIVND (reference sequence). This CDR3 is CASIGGGETQYF. DNA for the CDR3: TGTGCCAGTATCGGGGGTGGCGAGACCCAGTACTTC.

The chain recombines TRBV29-1 with TRBJ2-7; D remains unclear. Germline V CDR1 and CDR2: SQVTM, ANQGSEA. This CDR3 comprises 13 residues. V dropped 4 bases and J dropped 0 bases, with 10 bases sitting between them. CDR3 nucleotides: TGCAGCGTTGTTAGGGTAGCCTCCTACGAGCAGTACTTC. Protein product: CSVVRVASYEQYF.

V is TRBV13 and J is TRBJ2-6, with D unresolved. The V gene's germline CDR1 is PRHDT and CDR2 FYEKMQ (reference sequence). The CDR3 sequence is 14 residues long. Trimming removed 6 bases from V and 3 bases from J, with 9 bases in between. The CDR3 is CASSHLGGANVLTF. CDR3 bases: TGTGCCAGCAGTCACTTGGGTGGGGCCAACGTCCTGACTTTC.

The genes are TRBV4-3 and TRBJ2-7, with 7 nucleotides matching TRBD2. V dropped 4 bases and J dropped 0; count of bases not matched to a gene: 6. Germline V gene sequence: CDR1 LGHNA, CDR2 YSLEER. The CDR3 has 15 amino acids. The DNA for the CDR3 is TGCGCCAGCAGCCCAGGCGCGGGAGACTCCTACGAGCAGTACTTC. It codes for CASSPGAGDSYEQYF.

V gene TRBV2 combines with J gene TRBJ2-7; TRBD2 agrees at 7 bases. The J segment lost 6 bases and the V segment lost 3 bases, leaving 8 bases of the junction unmatched. Germline values: CDR1 SNHLY, CDR2 FYNNEI. The CDR3 has 14 amino acids. The CDR3 region is CASSESGRKSEQYF. As DNA, the CDR3 is TGTGCCAGCAGTGAGTCCGGGAGGAAGAGCGAGCAGTACTTC. Looking up the rest from reference TRBV2 and TRBJ2-7 gives the full variable domain: EPEVTQTPSHQVTQMGQEVILRCVPISNHLYFYWYRQILGQKVEFLVSFYNNEISEKSEIFDDQFSVERPDGSNFTLKIRSTKLEDSAMYFCASSESGRKSEQYFGPGTRLTVT.

This clonotype was picked up one time. This chain links TRBV6-2 or TRBV6-3 with TRBJ1-1; the D gene is possibly TRBD1 (6 bases). The CDR3 has 15 amino acids. The V and J ends lost 4 bases and 1 base respectively, with 13 bases between them. Looked up from germline, CDR1 is MNHEY and CDR2 is SVGEGT. The CDR3 DNA reads TGTGCCAGCAGTTCTCCCCAGGGGCCGAACACTGAAGCTTTCTTT. It encodes CASSSPQGPNTEAFF.

The sample holds one count of this clonotype. The chain carries TRBV21-1 and TRBJ2-3. TRBV21-1 is marked as a pseudogene. The CDR3 is 15 residues long. The CDR3 spells CASSKTDTCTDTQYF. CDR3 DNA sequence: TGTGCCAGCAGCAAAACGGACACCTGCACAGATACGCAGTATTTT.

CDR3 sequence (DNA): TGTGCCAGCAGCGGACTAGCGGGAGGACCAACTGGCTACGAGCAGTACTTC. Translating it yields CASSGLAGGPTGYEQYF. This chain joins TRBV12-3 or TRBV12-4 and TRBJ2-7, with 14 bases aligning to TRBD2. The CDR3 has 17 amino acids. V shed 6 bases, J shed 3 bases, and the junction held 10 bases outside the gene matches.

The count of this clonotype is one. J is TRBJ1-1 and V is TRBV7-9, with unresolved D. V was trimmed by 2 bases and J by 4 bases, leaving 11 bases between them. This CDR3 spans 14 amino acids. Germline loops: CDR1 SEHNR, CDR2 FQNEAQ (reference sequence). Written as DNA, the CDR3 is TGTGCCAGCAGCTTAATTCCCTGGGGCACTGAAGCTTTCTTT. This encodes CASSLIPWGTEAFF.

The genes are TRBV18 and TRBJ2-1, with 11 bases matching TRBD2. Germline V gene data show CDR1 as KGHSH and CDR2 as LQKENI. J gave up 7 bases and V 8 bases, and 7 bases lay outside the gene matches. This CDR3 is 14 amino acids long. The CDR3 region is CASHDGTSGNEQFF. The CDR3 region has the DNA TGTGCCAGCCATGACGGGACTAGCGGTAATGAGCAGTTCTTC.

The chain employs TRBV29-1 and TRBJ2-7; tentatively, D is TRBD1 (6 bases). The CDR3 has 11 amino acids. Germline CDR1 is SQVTM and CDR2 is ANQGSEA. V lost 1 base, J lost 12 bases, and 13 bases lay in between. The CDR3 DNA follows: TGCAGCGTTGAAGCCAGGGGAAGTAGGTACTTC. It codes for CSVEARGSRYF.

The genes are TRBV19 and TRBJ1-5; no firm D call. This CDR3 is built from 17 residues. From germline, CDR1 is LNHDA and CDR2 SQIVND (reference sequence). Trimming took off 1 base at V and 0 bases at J, with 13 bases between the two ends. The CDR3 nucleotides are TGTGCCAGTAGTATAGTCGGGCGGACCTATAGCAATCAGCCCCAGCATTTT. It is translated as CASSIVGRTYSNQPQHF.

V is TRBV15 and J is TRBJ1-3; no clear D. V was clipped by 3 bases and J by 0 bases, with 12 bases between them. Germline V gene data show CDR1 as LNHNV and CDR2 as YYDKDF (reference sequence). This CDR3 is 16 amino acids long. CDR3 nucleotide sequence: TGTGCCACCAGCAGGCCCTTGCTCGGCTCTGGAAACACCATATATTTT. This gives the protein CATSRPLLGSGNTIYF.

This clonotype has just one count. The CDR3 sequence: CSARDLVGGGPRQGDIQYF. The CDR3 coding sequence is TGCAGTGCTAGAGATCTTGTAGGCGGCGGCCCAAGACAGGGAGACATTCAGTACTTC. The chain employs TRBV20-1 and TRBJ2-4; 7 nucleotides align to TRBD1. Germline CDR1 is DFQATT and CDR2 is SNEGSKA (reference sequence). Trimming cost V 0 bases and J 8 bases; bases outside gene matches: 22. CDR3 length: 19 residues.

V usage is TRBV5-4 and J usage is TRBJ1-1; TRBD1 is a possible D gene (5 bases). With 3 bases removed from V and 9 bases from J, the gap between germline ends came to 9 bases. This CDR3 is built from 11 residues. CDR1 and CDR2 (germline): SGHNT, YYREEE (reference sequence). The CDR3 DNA follows: TGTGCCAGCAGCTCCGGGGCGCAAGCTTTCTTT. It encodes CASSSGAQAFF.

The chain employs TRBV7-8 and TRBJ1-1; D is undetermined. CDR3 size: 12 residues. Germline V gives CDR1 SGHVS, CDR2 FQNEAQ. V shed 5 bases and J shed 3 bases, with 7 bases lying between them. The CDR3 is CASSPGYTEAFF. CDR3 coding DNA: TGTGCCAGCAGCCCCGGTTACACTGAAGCTTTCTTT.

J is TRBJ1-2 and V is TRBV13; 7 nucleotides line up with TRBD1. J gave up 8 bases and V 4 bases, and 7 bases lay outside the gene matches. The CDR3 loop spans 13 amino acids. Germline V CDR1 and CDR2: PRHDT, FYEKMQ (reference sequence). CDR3 in DNA: TGTGCCAGCAGCTCGGGACAGTGGACCGGCTACACCTTC. As protein: CASSSGQWTGYTF.

The J gene is TRBJ1-4, the V gene TRBV6-5, with TRBD1 matching over 10 bases. The CDR3 length is 19 residues. In germline, CDR1 is MNHEY, CDR2 SVGAGI. Losses at the gene ends were 2 bases for V and 4 bases for J; bases not matched to a gene: 13. The CDR3 here is CASSYTRPGTGVGNEKLFF. DNA of the CDR3: TGTGCCAGCAGTTACACGCGTCCCGGGACAGGGGTTGGTAATGAAAAACTGTTTTTT.

The rearrangement uses TRBV12-3 or TRBV12-4 and TRBJ2-1; no clear D gene. The CDR3 is made up of 12 amino acids. V was cut by 7 bases and J by 10 bases, with 14 bases left in between. CDR3 loop: CASIPRSREQFF. DNA for the CDR3: TGTGCCAGCATACCCAGAAGTAGGGAGCAGTTCTTC.

The chain's CDR3 is CASSQGANPNEQFF. In nucleotides, the CDR3 is TGCGCCAGCAGCCAGGGGGCGAACCCCAATGAGCAGTTCTTC. The chain carries TRBV4-1 and TRBJ2-1, with a weak D call TRBD1 (6 bases). From germline, CDR1 is MGHRA and CDR2 YSYEKL. The CDR3 has 14 residues. V lost 3 bases, J lost 6 bases, and 12 bases lay in between.

This sequence joins TRBV29-1 and TRBJ2-2; 11 bases map to TRBD1. The CDR3 extends over 15 amino acids. Germline lookup yields CDR1 SQVTM and CDR2 ANQGSEA. The V and J ends lost 5 bases and 7 bases, in that order; junction bases with no gene match: 9. CDR3 residues: CSVFPGTGGVGELFF. In nucleotides, the CDR3 is TGCAGCGTTTTTCCCGGGACAGGGGGGGTCGGGGAGCTGTTTTTT.

The V and J genes are TRBV9 and TRBJ2-1; TRBD1 is a possible D gene (5 bases). V dropped 3 bases and J dropped 3 bases, with 13 bases sitting between them. The germline V gene has CDR1 SGDLS and CDR2 YYNGEE. The CDR3 loop spans 15 amino acids. The chain's CDR3 is CASSAGPGHYNEQFF. The CDR3 DNA reads TGTGCCAGCAGCGCTGGGCCAGGGCACTACAATGAGCAGTTCTTC.

This clonotype came up once. The chain has TRBV2 and TRBJ2-1; D perhaps matches TRBD2 (7 bases). The CDR3 length is 15 residues. Germline assignment: CDR1 SNHLY and CDR2 FYNNEI. Trimming left V 11 bases short and J 0 bases short, with 17 bases between. The CDR3 region is CAVPGGRYSYNEQFF. CDR3 DNA sequence: TGTGCCGTCCCGGGGGGCCGATACTCCTACAATGAGCAGTTCTTC.

The chain carries TRBV12-3 or TRBV12-4 and TRBJ1-6; 8 bases are shared with TRBD1. With 5 bases clipped from V and 14 bases from J, the junction kept 11 bases outside the gene matches. CDR3 length equals 14 residues. CDR3 DNA sequence: TGTGCCAGCAGTCCGGACAGGGCCGCAATCACCCTCCACTTT. Residues: CASSPDRAAITLHF.

V usage is TRBV6-1 and J usage is TRBJ2-1; 12 bases match TRBD2. The germline CDR1 and CDR2 sequences are MNHNS and SASEGT. The CDR3 has 16 amino acids. V lost 6 bases to trimming and J lost 8 bases; unmatched junction nucleotides: 11. CDR3 sequence reads: CASSRRLAGVGDEQFF. In nucleotides, the CDR3 is TGTGCCAGCAGCCGGCGACTAGCGGGAGTGGGGGATGAGCAGTTCTTC.

This CDR3 is CSVRFGGGEQFF. The CDR3 region has the DNA TGCAGCGTCCGATTCGGGGGCGGTGAGCAGTTCTTC. The chain uses TRBV29-1 and TRBJ2-1; tentatively, D is TRBD1 or TRBD2 (6 bases each). CDR1 is SQVTM and CDR2 is ANQGSEA in the germline V gene. The CDR3 covers 12 residues. V lost 6 bases, J lost 9 bases, and 15 bases lay in between.

The chain is built from TRBV10-3 and TRBJ2-7; possible D gene TRBD2, 7 bases. V lost 11 bases and J lost 7, with 15 bases in between. The germline gives CDR1 ENHRY, CDR2 SYGVKD. The CDR3 runs 11 residues. For the CDR3, the DNA is TGTGCCCTCGCGGAGGGGGGGGAGCAGTACTTC. It specifies CALAEGGEQYF.

The V call is TRBV12-3 or TRBV12-4, the J call TRBJ1-1; D remains ambiguous. The length of the CDR3 is 14 residues. Between the trimmed V and J ends, which lost 1 base and 2 bases, there was a span of 8 bases. The CDR3 DNA reads as TGTGCCAGCAGTTTAGTTTGGGGAAACACTGAAGCTTTCTTT. Translated, it gives CASSLVWGNTEAFF.